This T cell receptor (beta chain) was recovered during a study of blood T cells in healthy people across ages. PCR was performed a second time for roughly 7 to 12 cycles using a sample-barcoded 5' primer and a J-beta primer mix. A 12-random-nucleotide template-switch adaptor tagged each cDNA molecule. TCRdb used MiXCR to reprocess the 5' RACE reads, holding one entry per CDR3 protein. Counted here are about 810,000 distinct CDR3 sequences, under 40% occurring once; the ten biggest clones make up 10% to 15%. Each donor had roughly 10 milliliters of peripheral blood drawn. Germline-derived CDR1 and CDR2 are DFQATT and SNEGSKA (reference sequence). Trimming took 5 bases from V and 3 from J; bases not matched to a gene: 4. The CDR3 extends over 13 amino acids. Study-wide findings and caveats: Roughly linearly, TCR beta diversity per million T cells fell as age increased. The percentage of naive T cells correlated strongly with TCR beta diversity.

This clonotype appeared a few times. Its antigen is currently unknown. The sequenced sample was blood. The receptor's source is a man younger than 35 in good health. The V call is TRBV20-1, the J call TRBJ2-7; 10 bases match TRBD2. CDR3 amino acids: CSAHLAGVYEQYF. CDR3 DNA: TGCAGTGCTCATCTAGCGGGGGTCTACGAGCAGTACTTC.